These T cell receptor beta chains were read from a single sample in a study of OX40 agonist ivuxolimab in advanced cancers. Repertoires were generated with immunoSEQ multiplex PCR, while TCRdb's copy carries only in-frame clones and drops some. Of 51,000 or so clones listed, around 85% are singletons. The sequencing used CD4+ or CD8+ T cells sorted from blood, collected in a trial of the OX40 agonist ivuxolimab. The receptors originated from an adult with an advanced solid tumor such as melanoma, head and neck, liver or kidney cancer. Each CDR3 is given with its conserved first and last residue. Fields, in order: D gene, V gene, J gene, clone size, CDR3 DNA, CDR3 protein. A D gene is named only where the DNA matches it firmly. Size is stated for part of the rows, as once, few or many counts, or as a class when the clone is expanded.

TRBD1	TRBV9	TRBJ1-4	.	TGTGCCAGCAGCGTAGACCCTTCAGGGGGTATTTGGGAAAAACTGTTTTTT	CASSVDPSGGIWEKLFF
.	TRBV9	TRBJ2-7	.	TGTGCCAGCAGCGTAGGACTGGGCTACGAGCAGTACTTC	CASSVGLGYEQYF
.	TRBV4-1	TRBJ2-7	.	TGCGCCAGCAGCCAAGGGACCGGGACGTGGGACTACGAGCAGTACTTC	CASSQGTGTWDYEQYF
.	TRBV27	TRBJ2-1	.	TGTGCCAGCAGCCCTAACAGGGACCATTCCTACAATGAGCAGTTCTTC	CASSPNRDHSYNEQFF
.	TRBV5-1	TRBJ1-1	.	TGCGCCAGCAGCTTGGGACAGAACTTTAACACTGAAGCTTTCTTT	CASSLGQNFNTEAFF
.	TRBV19	TRBJ2-7	.	TGTGCCAGTAGTGACCCGGGACGGTCCTACGAGCAGTACTTC	CASSDPGRSYEQYF
.	TRBV2	TRBJ2-1	.	TGTGCCAGCAGTGTAGAGGCAAATTTCTACAATGAGCAGTTCTTC	CASSVEANFYNEQFF
TRBD1	TRBV13	TRBJ1-2	.	TGTGCCAGCAGCTACGACAGGGTTGGTGGCTACACCTTC	CASSYDRVGGYTF
.	TRBV15	TRBJ2-7	.	TGTGCCACCAGCAGAGATAAAGAGGGGAGTAGCGAGCAGTACTTC	CATSRDKEGSSEQYF
.	TRBV6-5	TRBJ1-1	.	TGTGCCAGCAGTTACTCAGGAGTAACTGAAGCTTTCTTT	CASSYSGVTEAFF
TRBD1	TRBV7-6	TRBJ2-1	.	TGTGCCAGCAGCTTAGAGAAGGGACAGGGGGCCAATGAGCAGTTCTTC	CASSLEKGQGANEQFF
.	TRBV5-3	TRBJ2-7	few	TGTGCCAGAAGCTTGGGGACACTTTCCTACGAGCAGTACTTC	CARSLGTLSYEQYF
.	TRBV27	TRBJ2-1	.	TGTGCCAGCAGCTCAGTTTCGTTCTACAATGAGCAGTTCTTC	CASSSVSFYNEQFF
.	TRBV7-9	TRBJ1-5	.	TGTGCCAGCAGCTTAGGAGAGGGGAATCAGCCCCAGCATTTT	CASSLGEGNQPQHF
.	TRBV13	TRBJ1-6	.	TGTGCCAGCAGCTTTAAGGGTGAGGAGGCACTAGATTCACCCCTCCACTTT	CASSFKGEEALDSPLHF
TRBD2	TRBV15	TRBJ2-1	.	TGTGCCACCAGCAGGCCCGGGACTAGCGGGGGTAGGGGTGAGCAGTTCTTC	CATSRPGTSGGRGEQFF
.	TRBV23-1	TRBJ2-1	.	TGCGCCAGCACCCGGGGGACCCGAGGGCAGTTCTTC	CASTRGTRGQFF
.	TRBV28	TRBJ1-6	.	TGTGCCAGCAGTTTGTTTTATTCACCCCTCCACTTT	CASSLFYSPLHF
TRBD1	TRBV6-5	TRBJ2-7	few	TGTGCCAGCAGTTTGTCAAGGGGACAGGGGCGCGAGCAGTACTTC	CASSLSRGQGREQYF
TRBD1	TRBV12-5	TRBJ1-2	.	TGTGCTAGTGCTTTGACAGGGGGGATAGACTATGGCTACACCTTC	CASALTGGIDYGYTF
TRBD1	TRBV30	TRBJ1-5	few	TGTGCCTGGAGTCAGGGACAGGGTGGTCAGCCCCAGCATTTT	CAWSQGQGGQPQHF
TRBD1	TRBV6-6	TRBJ2-7	.	TGTGCCAGCAGCGGACAGGGGCCCTACGAGCAGTACTTC	CASSGQGPYEQYF
.	TRBV7-9	TRBJ2-7	.	TGTGCCAGCAGCTTATCGACGGGTAGCTACGAGCAGTACTTC	CASSLSTGSYEQYF
.	TRBV7-2	TRBJ1-3	.	TGTGCCACGGGTCTACAGAGCTCTGGAAACACCATATATTTT	CATGLQSSGNTIYF
.	TRBV19	TRBJ2-7	.	TGTGCCAGTAGTATTAGGGACTCCTACGAGCAGTACTTC	CASSIRDSYEQYF
.	TRBV11-2	TRBJ2-7	.	TGTGCCAGCTCTACACCCTACGAGCAGTACTTC	CASSTPYEQYF
.	TRBV27	TRBJ2-3	.	TGTGCCAGCACCTACACCCAGGGGACAGATACGCAGTATTTT	CASTYTQGTDTQYF
TRBD1	TRBV6-5	TRBJ1-2	.	TGTGCCAGCAGTTTGGACAGGAAGGGCTACACCTTC	CASSLDRKGYTF
.	TRBV5-6	TRBJ1-2	.	TGTGCCAGCAGCTTGGCTATCCCACAGGTCGACTATGGCTACACCTTC	CASSLAIPQVDYGYTF
.	TRBV18	TRBJ1-3	.	TGTGCCAGCTCACCTTCCCTGACCCTGGGCGGAAACACCATATATTTT	CASSPSLTLGGNTIYF
.	TRBV5-6	TRBJ1-2	.	TGTGCCAGCAGTTCCGGGACGTCGTTTAACTATGGCTACACCTTC	CASSSGTSFNYGYTF
.	TRBV27	TRBJ1-1	.	TGTGCCAGCAGAACCGGTCTCGAAAGCACTGAAGCTTTCTTT	CASRTGLESTEAFF
TRBD1	TRBV30	TRBJ1-5	.	TGTGCCTGGAGTGTCGGACAGGGGCGTCAGCCCCAGCATTTT	CAWSVGQGRQPQHF
TRBD1	TRBV19	TRBJ1-4	.	TGTGCCAGTAGTTTTAACAGGGGACCTAATGAAAAACTGTTTTTT	CASSFNRGPNEKLFF
.	TRBV5-6	TRBJ1-2	.	TGTGCCAGCAGCAAGAAGGGAGCACTAAACTATGGCTACACCTTC	CASSKKGALNYGYTF
TRBD2	TRBV27	TRBJ2-7	.	TGTGCCAGCAGTTTATCCGGGACTAGTCGGGAGCAGTACTTC	CASSLSGTSREQYF
TRBD1	TRBV7-6	TRBJ2-7	.	TGTGCCAGCAGCTTAGGGACAGGGTTAGCCTACGAGCAGTACTTC	CASSLGTGLAYEQYF
TRBD1	TRBV11-2	TRBJ2-7	once	TGTGCCAGCAGCCCCCGGACAGGTTTAAGCTCCTACGAGCAGTACTTC	CASSPRTGLSSYEQYF
.	TRBV7-7	TRBJ1-5	once	TGTGCCAGCAGCCTGGGCAGGGATTGGCCCCAGCATTTT	CASSLGRDWPQHF
.	TRBV27	TRBJ2-7	.	TGTGCCAGCAGTTTAGGGGGGATGTACGAGCAGTACTTC	CASSLGGMYEQYF
.	TRBV9	TRBJ2-2	.	TGTGCCAGCAGCCCGAGTACCGGGGAGCTGTTTTTT	CASSPSTGELFF
.	TRBV29-1	TRBJ1-2	.	TGCAGCGTTGAAGATCTTACAGGGCCCGGCTACACCTTC	CSVEDLTGPGYTF
.	TRBV7-9	TRBJ1-5	.	TGTGCCAGCAGCTTGGGGTCGGCTAATCAGCCCCAGCATTTT	CASSLGSANQPQHF